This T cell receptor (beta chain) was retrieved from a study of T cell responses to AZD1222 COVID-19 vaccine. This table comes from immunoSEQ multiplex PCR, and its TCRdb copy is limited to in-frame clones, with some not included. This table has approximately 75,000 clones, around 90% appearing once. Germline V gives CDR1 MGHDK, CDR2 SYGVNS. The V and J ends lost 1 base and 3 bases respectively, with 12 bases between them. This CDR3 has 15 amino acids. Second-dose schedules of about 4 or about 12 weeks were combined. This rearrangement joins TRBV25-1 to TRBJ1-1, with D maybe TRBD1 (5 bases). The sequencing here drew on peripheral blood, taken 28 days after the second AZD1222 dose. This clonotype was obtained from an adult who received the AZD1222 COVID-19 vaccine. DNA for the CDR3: TGTGCCAGCAGTGAATCCGGGTTCAGGGACACTGAAGCTTTCTTT. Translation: CASSESGFRDTEAFF.